The present entry profiles one T cell receptor (beta chain) with its context. Its antigen is as yet unknown. The entry originates in a study of cytomegalovirus exposure and HLA in healthy donors. The V gene's germline CDR1 is SGHDT and CDR2 YYEEEE. V was clipped by 1 base and J by 0 bases; unmatched bases: 1. The CDR3 totals 14 residues. Overall study results and limits: A list of 150 to 200 TCR beta chains associated with cytomegalovirus was given.

Profiling relied on immunoSEQ multiplex PCR, and the TCRdb table lists in-frame clones only, not all of them. The sample shows under 75,000 clones, over 90% of them seen only once. The origin of this receptor is a man aged 18 to 29 in good health and CMV-seropositive. Sequenced sample: PBMCs. The V call is TRBV5-6, the J call TRBJ2-7; 7 bases match TRBD1. CDR3 nucleotide sequence: TGTGCCAGCAGCTTGCGGGACAGCTCCTACGAGCAGTACTTC. Protein: CASSLRDSSYEQYF.